The T cell receptor beta chain under discussion was sequenced for a study of control samples from healthy donors and cancer patients. Clones were sequenced by immunoSEQ multiplex PCR, and TCRdb holds only the in-frame ones, with some missing. The sample consists of 140,000 or so clones, just under 95% of them appearing once. Germline V lookup: CDR1 SQVTM, CDR2 ANQGSEA. V shed 6 bases and J 8 bases; nucleotides not matched to a gene: 8. There are 14 residues in the CDR3. Sample: PBMCs. This receptor was taken from a man aged 55 to 70 with colorectal cancer. J is TRBJ1-4 and V is TRBV29-1, with 11 bases that match TRBD1. The CDR3 loop is CSVAGQGAKEKLFF. The DNA of the CDR3 is TGCAGCGTAGCCGGACAGGGGGCGAAGGAAAAACTGTTTTTT. Drawing the rest from reference TRBV29-1 and TRBJ1-4, the complete variable domain is SAVISQKPSRDICQRGTSLTIQCQVDSQVTMMFWYRQQPGQSLTLIATANQGSEATYESGFVIDKFPISRPNLTFSTLTVSNMSPEDSSIYLCSVAGQGAKEKLFFGSGTQLSVL.